These 16 T cell receptor beta chains share one sample of origin, sequenced in a study of early T cells in non-severe SARS-CoV-2 infection. Using its own MiXCR run on the 5' RACE reads, TCRdb lists one record per CDR3 protein. The sample holds 75,000 to 90,000 distinct CDR3 sequences; 8% to 13% are singletons and the top ten take around 8%. The sample was whole blood, taken at baseline. These receptors all stem from an adult who was a healthcare worker with PCR-confirmed SARS-CoV-2 infection or an uninfected control (not recorded which).

V gene TRBV6-2 or TRBV6-3 combines with J gene TRBJ2-1; the match to TRBD2 covers 7 bases. The V gene's germline CDR1 is MNHEY and CDR2 SVGEGT. J was trimmed by 8 bases and V by 5 bases; bases with no gene match: 9. This CDR3 has 14 amino acids. The CDR3 DNA reads TGTGCCAGCAGTGTGTTGGCGGGAGAAGATGAGCAGTTCTTC. Protein sequence: CASSVLAGEDEQFF.

This clonotype appeared a few times. The chain uses TRBV5-1 and TRBJ1-1, with D unclear. V lost 0 bases and J lost 6, with 12 bases in between. This CDR3 spans 14 amino acids. Germline CDR1 reads SGHRS; CDR2 reads YFSETQ. The CDR3 DNA is TGCGCCAGCAGCTTGGAACCCTACAAGGCTGAAGCTTTCTTT. As protein: CASSLEPYKAEAFF.

This clonotype was recorded at least ten times. The chain joins TRBV29-1 to TRBJ1-1; 12 bases are a match to TRBD1. This CDR3 contains 19 residues. Losses at the gene ends were 0 bases for V and 0 bases for J; bases not matched to a gene: 11. Germline CDR1 reads SQVTM; CDR2 reads ANQGSEA. For the CDR3, the DNA is TGCAGCGTTGAAGATAGGGGGACAGGGGGCCGCGTAATGAACACTGAAGCTTTCTTT. Its protein product is CSVEDRGTGGRVMNTEAFF.

The chain combines TRBV4-2 with TRBJ2-6; the D is unclear. The V gene's germline CDR1 is LGHNA and CDR2 YNFKEQ. The V gene lost 0 bases and the J gene lost 0 bases, with 6 bases spanning the gap. The CDR3 sequence is 16 residues long. The CDR3 DNA reads TGTGCCAGCAGCCAAGATACAGCCTCTGGGGCCAACGTCCTGACTTTC. Amino acids: CASSQDTASGANVLTF.

This clonotype was picked up many times. V and J are TRBV27 and TRBJ1-2; 8 positions agree with TRBD1. Germline V gives CDR1 MNHEY, CDR2 SMNVEV (reference sequence). CDR3 length: 16 residues. Unmatched junction bases numbered 10, after V lost 5 bases and J lost 2 bases. Here the CDR3 DNA reads TGTGCCAGCAGTCGGGACTGGACAGGGACAAACTATGGCTACACCTTC. This codes for CASSRDWTGTNYGYTF.

The chain employs TRBV28 and TRBJ1-5, with 11 bases matching TRBD1. Germline V gene sequence: CDR1 MDHEN, CDR2 SYDVKM. Trimming took 5 bases from V and 1 from J; bases not matched to a gene: 7. This CDR3 is built from 17 residues. CDR3 sequence: CASSKGQGARSNQPQHF. The CDR3 DNA sequence: TGTGCCAGCAGTAAAGGACAGGGGGCGAGGAGCAATCAGCCCCAGCATTTT.

This clonotype was detected only a few times. The chain links TRBV2 to TRBJ1-2; the D gene is possibly TRBD1 (6 bases). CDR1 is SNHLY and CDR2 is FYNNEI in the germline V gene. The CDR3 has 14 residues. V was clipped by 6 bases and J by 5 bases, with 16 bases between them. The CDR3 DNA reads as TGTGCCAGCAGAGAGGGGGGTCTACGGTATGGCTACACCTTC. It is translated as CASREGGLRYGYTF.

This clonotype was recorded many times. This rearrangement joins TRBV28 to TRBJ2-3; D gene uncertain. The V and J ends lost 3 bases and 5 bases respectively, with 3 bases between them. Germline CDR1 is MDHEN and CDR2 is SYDVKM. The CDR3 length is 11 residues. CDR3 sequence reads: CASSLIDTQYF. CDR3 DNA sequence: TGTGCCAGCAGTTTGATAGATACGCAGTATTTT.

Only a few counts were recorded for this clonotype. One end of the junction fails to match germline, which may point to a read error. V gene TRBV7-9 combines with J gene TRBJ2-5, with D perhaps matching TRBD2 (5 bases). The CDR3 spans 11 residues. Germline CDR1 and CDR2: SEHNR and FQNEAQ (reference sequence). CDR3: CASSLAGTQYF. The CDR3 DNA reads as TGTGCCAGCAGCCTAGCAGGGACCCAGTACTTC.

The chain joins TRBV6-1 to TRBJ1-1, with no clear D. CDR3 length: 14 amino acids. The ends were cut back, 3 bases at V and 6 bases at J, with 14 bases in the middle. CDR1 and CDR2 from the germline V gene are MNHNS and SASEGT. The CDR3 sequence: CASSELPGRAEAFF. DNA of the CDR3: TGTGCCAGCAGTGAGCTGCCGGGGAGGGCTGAAGCTTTCTTT.

This clonotype turned up a few times. The chain is built from TRBV5-4 and TRBJ2-2; D uncertain. In germline, CDR1 is SGHNT, CDR2 YYREEE (reference sequence). This CDR3 is built from 12 residues. With 3 bases removed from V and 3 bases from J, the gap between germline ends came to 3 bases. The CDR3 reads CASSWDTGELFF. Written as DNA, the CDR3 is TGTGCCAGCAGCTGGGACACCGGGGAGCTGTTTTTT. Together with reference TRBV5-4 and TRBJ2-2, the CDR3 gives the full variable domain: ETGVTQSPTHLIKTRGQQVTLRCSSQSGHNTVSWYQQALGQGPQFIFQYYREEENGRGNFPPRFSGLQFPNYSSELNVNALELDDSALYLCASSWDTGELFFGEGSRLTVL.

The chain couples TRBV6-4 to TRBJ2-2, with D perhaps matching TRBD1 (6 bases). Germline CDR1 reads MRHNA; CDR2 reads SNTAGT. V lost 5 bases and J lost 6, with 13 bases in between. CDR3 length equals 14 residues. For the CDR3, the DNA is TGTGCCAGCAGTACCACAGGGACCGCCGGGGAGCTGTTTTTT. It codes for CASSTTGTAGELFF.

This clonotype was seen more than once but under ten times. The genes are TRBV28 and TRBJ2-2; D might be TRBD2 (6 bases). Trimming pared 5 bases from V and 5 bases from J, leaving 6 bases between. The germline V gene has CDR1 MDHEN and CDR2 SYDVKM. The CDR3 runs 12 residues. The CDR3 protein is CASSRETGELFF. The CDR3 bases are TGTGCCAGCAGTCGGGAGACCGGGGAGCTGTTTTTT.

This clonotype was detected only a few times. The chain uses TRBV6-1 and TRBJ2-3; D remains ambiguous. CDR1 is MNHNS, CDR2 SASEGT, per germline. The CDR3 runs 14 residues. With 3 bases removed from V and 4 bases from J, the gap between germline ends came to 11 bases. CDR3 DNA: TGTGCCAGCAGTGAGTCCTTTAAACCAGATACGCAGTATTTT. Translating it yields CASSESFKPDTQYF.

The chain uses TRBV20-1 and TRBJ1-5; D uncertain. V was pared by 1 base and J by 1 base, with 11 bases between. The germline V gene has CDR1 DFQATT and CDR2 SNEGSKA (reference sequence). This CDR3 region has 15 residues. This CDR3 reads CSARVTAGSNQPQHF. CDR3 bases: TGCAGTGCTAGAGTAACCGCTGGGAGCAATCAGCCCCAGCATTTT.

J is TRBJ2-2 and V is TRBV28; the D is unclear. Germline assignment: CDR1 MDHEN and CDR2 SYDVKM. This CDR3 is 13 amino acids long. Trimming cost V 5 bases and J 5 bases, with 9 bases left between them. For the CDR3, the DNA is TGTGCCAGCAGTCGGGCGTCTACCGGGGAGCTGTTTTTT. It specifies CASSRASTGELFF.